The sequence of this T cell receptor (beta chain) was determined in a study of somatic mutations in cytotoxic T cells in rheumatoid arthritis. About the research overall: After diagnosis, patient blood (30 ml EDTA) was drawn right away, before any treatment was given.

Broader study findings: Nobody adjusted the slight TRBV07 underrepresentation in rheumatoid arthritis patients for multiple comparisons. About an eighth of the roughly 60 patients had a largest CD8+ clone above 20% of CD8+ cells. No age-related increase in CD8+ clonality was seen in healthy controls, but one was seen in rheumatoid arthritis patients.

Using immunoSEQ multiplex PCR, the repertoire was profiled, and TCRdb retains in-frame clones only, with some absent. Of 10,000 or so clones in the sample, 55% to 75% were seen once. Worth noting for this clone: Its specificity is not known.

Between the trimmed V and J ends, which lost 3 bases and 2 bases, there was a span of 7 bases. CDR1 and CDR2 (germline): GTSNPN, SVGIG (reference sequence). The CDR3 sequence is 13 residues long. The rearrangement joins TRBV30 to TRBJ2-2; D remains ambiguous. The TCR was taken from an adult with rheumatoid arthritis. Sequencing was carried out using CD8+ T cells sorted from blood. The DNA for the CDR3 is TGTGCCTGGAGAGGACGAAACACCGGGGAGCTGTTTTTT. Protein sequence: CAWRGRNTGELFF.